This T cell receptor beta chain stems from a study of blood T cell repertoires in COVID-19. In the original processing: The authors estimated nucleated cell counts from reference gene primer amplification. Here immunoSEQ multiplex PCR was the method, and the copy in TCRdb shows in-frame clones only, minus some. V, J and clone size reflect that table, while D and trimming were determined from the DNA. The sample has some 170,000 clones, more than 85% seen once. With V trimmed by 8 bases and J by 1 base, 6 bases remained unmatched. Germline CDR1 is PRHDT and CDR2 is FYEKMQ (reference sequence). The CDR3 covers 14 residues.

The TCR was taken from a human donor with acute COVID-19. The donor label of this sample is uncertain. The chain recombines TRBV13 with TRBJ2-5, with 8 bases that match TRBD2. Material for sequencing was PBMCs or T cells enriched from blood (not recorded which). The CDR3 region has the DNA TGTGCCAGCTCCTCAGCGGGGGCCCAAGAGACCCAGTACTTC. It codes for CASSSAGAQETQYF.